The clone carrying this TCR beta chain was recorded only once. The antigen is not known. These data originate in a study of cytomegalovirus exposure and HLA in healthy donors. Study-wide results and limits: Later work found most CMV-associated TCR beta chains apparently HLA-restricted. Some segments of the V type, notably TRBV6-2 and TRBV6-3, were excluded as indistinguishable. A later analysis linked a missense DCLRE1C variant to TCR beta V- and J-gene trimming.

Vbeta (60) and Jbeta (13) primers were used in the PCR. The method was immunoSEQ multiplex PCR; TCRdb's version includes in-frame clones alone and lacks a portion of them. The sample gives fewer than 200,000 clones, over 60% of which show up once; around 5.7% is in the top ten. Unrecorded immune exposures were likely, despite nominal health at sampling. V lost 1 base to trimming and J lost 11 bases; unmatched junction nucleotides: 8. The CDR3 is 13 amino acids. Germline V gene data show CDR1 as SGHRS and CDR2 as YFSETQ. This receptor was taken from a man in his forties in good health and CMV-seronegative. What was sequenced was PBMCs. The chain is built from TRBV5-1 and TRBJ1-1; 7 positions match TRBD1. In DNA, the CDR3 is TGCGCCAGCAGCTTGAACACAGGGGTGAAGGCTTTCTTT. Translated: CASSLNTGVKAFF.